This TCR beta chain was documented in a study of beta chain features in type 1 diabetes. Findings and caveats of the study: PCR might show a preference for shorter templates, equally across patients and controls. Diminished insertions and augmented deletions at VDJ junctions characterized type 1 diabetes patients.

This CDR3 is built from 14 residues. V lost 3 bases to trimming and J lost 5 bases, with 11 bases between them. From germline, CDR1 is SGHTA and CDR2 FQGNSA. Reverse transcription of all isolated RNA meant that expressed TCRB transcripts were sequenced. TCRdb keeps only in-frame clones here, not all; method: immunoSEQ multiplex PCR. The table shows hundreds of thousands of clones, with roughly 12% occurring only once. This clone has only a few counts. The antigen is not known. The specimen sequenced was naive CD4+ T cells from blood. This receptor was identified in a man younger than 35 in good health. The genes are TRBV7-2 and TRBJ1-5, with D perhaps matching TRBD1 (6 bases). The CDR3 DNA follows: TGTGCCAGCAGCTTTATCGAGGGGGATCAGCCCCAGCATTTT. This sequence encodes CASSFIEGDQPQHF.